This TCR beta chain stems from a study of CD4+ T cells in melanoma. Data came from immunoSEQ multiplex PCR; TCRdb stores just in-frame clones and leaves some out. The sample carries 11,000 or so clones, nearly 70% recorded once. This CDR3 spans 15 amino acids. Germline lookup yields CDR1 SGHVS and CDR2 FQNEAQ. Trimming removed 5 bases at V and 0 bases at J, with 12 bases between. The clonotype was recovered from a human donor with melanoma. Sequenced input: cells from a culture (not recorded whether cultured in vitro). The chain couples TRBV7-8 to TRBJ2-3, with D tentatively TRBD2 (5 bases). The CDR3 loop reads CASSPRVRSTDTQYF. The CDR3 nucleotides are TGTGCCAGCAGCCCGCGGGTGAGGAGCACAGATACGCAGTATTTT.